A single T cell receptor (beta chain) is shown here with its context. TCRdb keeps only in-frame clones here, not all; method: immunoSEQ multiplex PCR. The repertoire holds around 86,000 clones, with 90% to 95% as singletons. This specimen belongs to a study of OX40 agonist ivuxolimab in advanced cancers. V lost 1 base and J 5 bases, leaving 11 bases between the germline ends. Germline V gene sequence: CDR1 SEHNR, CDR2 FQNEAQ (reference sequence). The length of the CDR3 is 14 residues. Sequenced material: CD4+ or CD8+ T cells sorted from blood, taken in a trial of the OX40 agonist ivuxolimab. This chain uses TRBV7-9 with TRBJ1-2; weak D call: TRBD1 (5 bases). This clonotype originated in an adult with an advanced solid tumor such as melanoma, head and neck, liver or kidney cancer. The CDR3 nucleotides read TGTGCCAGCAGCTTAGAGGGGTTTTTGTATGGCTACACCTTC. Translated, it gives CASSLEGFLYGYTF.